One and the same sample provided the 3 T cell receptor beta chains below, sequenced in a study of CD8+ T cells in alopecia areata. Reverse transcription of extracted RNA yielded cDNA, which provided the sequencing template. Clones were sequenced by immunoSEQ multiplex PCR, and TCRdb holds only the in-frame ones, with some missing. Here the sample spans approximately 190,000 clones, roughly 64% being singletons. Treatment of the sample: oral pan-JAK inhibitor, 5-10 mg twice daily. Sequencing used CD4+ T cells sorted from blood, obtained at week 24, from a patient treated with tofacitinib. These receptors were taken from a human donor with alopecia areata.

This sequence joins TRBV6-5 and TRBJ1-2, with D possibly being TRBD1 (5 bases). The CDR3 covers 12 residues. Germline CDR1 reads MNHEY; CDR2 reads SVGAGI. Between the trimmed V and J ends, which lost 5 bases and 7 bases, there was a span of 11 bases. CDR3 in DNA: TGTGCCAGCAGTAATCAGGGTCGTGGCTACACCTTC. This translates into CASSNQGRGYTF.

The chain uses TRBV5-1 and TRBJ1-1; no reliable D call. Germline lookup yields CDR1 SGHRS and CDR2 YFSETQ. This CDR3 has 13 amino acids. The V and J ends lost 1 base and 5 bases respectively, with 9 bases between them. The chain's CDR3 is CASSLHRDTEAFF. In DNA form, the CDR3 reads TGCGCCAGCAGCTTGCATCGGGATACTGAAGCTTTCTTT.

The V gene is TRBV19, the J gene TRBJ1-1; D ambiguous. Trimming left V 3 bases short and J 1 base short, with 6 bases between. Germline V gene lookup returns CDR1 LNHDA and CDR2 SQIVND (reference sequence). The CDR3 extends over 13 amino acids. The CDR3 DNA reads TGTGCCAGTAGTATCATGGGGAACACTGAAGCTTTCTTT. Protein sequence: CASSIMGNTEAFF. Combining the CDR3 with reference TRBV19 and TRBJ1-1 gives the whole variable domain DGGITQSPKYLFRKEGQNVTLSCEQNLNHDAMYWYRQDPGQGLRLIYYSQIVNDFQKGDIAEGYSVSREKKESFPLTVTSAQKNPTAFYLCASSIMGNTEAFFGQGTRLTVV.